One sample yielded the 11 T cell receptor beta chains listed below, sequenced in a study of cytomegalovirus exposure and HLA in healthy donors. The primer mix had 60 Vbeta and 13 Jbeta primers. Here immunoSEQ multiplex PCR was the method, and the copy in TCRdb shows in-frame clones only, minus some. Seen here are 170,000 or so clones, roughly 82% observed once, and the top ten hold approximately 0.55%. Sequenced: PBMCs. Receptors originate from a woman aged 50 to 60 in good health and CMV-seronegative.

This clone was seen only a few times. The gene calls are TRBV30 and TRBJ1-1; D is unresolved. The CDR3 is made up of 12 amino acids. Trimming cost V 0 bases and J 4 bases, with 6 bases left between them. In germline, CDR1 is GTSNPN, CDR2 SVGIG (reference sequence). Here the CDR3 DNA reads TGTGCCTGGAGTGTACTTCCCACTGAAGCTTTCTTT. Its translation: CAWSVLPTEAFF.

This clone came up once. This sequence joins TRBV7-2 and TRBJ1-5; 8 bases are a match to TRBD1. Germline V gene data show CDR1 as SGHTA and CDR2 as FQGNSA. This CDR3 is 14 amino acids long. V was pared by 4 bases and J by 3 bases, with 2 bases of the junction left unmatched. This CDR3 reads CASSWTGINQPQHF. The CDR3, as DNA: TGTGCCAGCAGCTGGACAGGGATCAATCAGCCCCAGCATTTT.

The CDR3 sequence is CASSWGPGQGYPNYGYTF. In DNA form, the CDR3 reads TGTGCCAGCAGTTGGGGGCCGGGACAGGGCTACCCCAACTATGGCTACACCTTC. The chain uses TRBV28 and TRBJ1-2, with 9 positions matching TRBD1. Trimming removed 4 bases from V and 2 bases from J; junction bases left unmatched: 14. The CDR3 consists of 18 residues. Germline assignment: CDR1 MDHEN and CDR2 SYDVKM.

The chain combines TRBV12-2 with TRBJ1-6. TRBV12-2 is marked as a pseudogene. CDR3 length: 15 residues. CDR3 protein: CASRLVRERNSPLHF. The CDR3 bases are TGTGCAAGTCGCTTAGTACGGGAGAGGAATTCACCCCTCCACTTT.

This chain connects TRBV21-1 to TRBJ1-4. TRBV21-1 corresponds to a pseudogene. This CDR3 is 12 amino acids long. The chain's CDR3 is CASSNPPEKLFF. CDR3 coding DNA: TGTGCCAGCAGCAACCCCCCGGAAAAACTGTTTTTT.

The CDR3 here is CASSPLSGGPNTDTQYF. CDR3 nucleotide sequence: TGTGCCAGCAGCCCTTTATCGGGGGGGCCGAACACAGATACGCAGTATTTT. This rearrangement joins TRBV5-4 to TRBJ2-3; 8 bases agree with TRBD2. The CDR3 is 17 amino acids. The V and J ends lost 4 bases and 2 bases, in that order; junction bases with no gene match: 12. CDR1 is SGHNT and CDR2 is YYREEE in the germline V gene (reference sequence).

The V gene is TRBV18, the J gene TRBJ1-5, with TRBD1 identical over 8 bases. The CDR3 is 16 amino acids. V gave up 5 bases and J gave up 3 bases; unmatched junction bases: 9. The germline V gene has CDR1 KGHSH and CDR2 LQKENI. The CDR3 here is CASSERQGADNQPQHF. CDR3 bases: TGTGCCAGCTCAGAACGTCAGGGGGCCGACAATCAGCCCCAGCATTTT. Full variable domain (rest looked up from reference TRBV18 and TRBJ1-5): NAGVMQNPRHLVRRRGQEARLRCSPMKGHSHVYWYRQLPEEGLKFMVYLQKENIIDESGMPKERFSAEFPKEGPSILRIQQVVRGDSAAYFCASSERQGADNQPQHFGDGTRLSIL.

The chain carries TRBV28 and TRBJ1-2; D is ambiguous. Trimming stripped 7 bases from V and 7 bases from J, with 16 bases between. The CDR3 is made up of 13 amino acids. From germline, CDR1 is MDHEN and CDR2 SYDVKM. The CDR3 DNA reads as TGTGCCAGCACCCCCACGGCAGGTGTTGGCTACACCTTC. It yields the protein CASTPTAGVGYTF.

V is TRBV10-1 and J is TRBJ2-1; D unclear. The germline V gene has CDR1 WNHNN and CDR2 SYGVQD (reference sequence). The CDR3 sequence is 13 residues long. V gave up 8 bases and J gave up 4 bases, with 12 bases separating them. CDR3 nucleotide sequence: TGCGCCAGCTCGTCAGGTCTTTACAATGAGCAGTTCTTC. Amino acid sequence: CASSSGLYNEQFF.

The V call is TRBV18, the J call TRBJ2-7; the D is unclear. This CDR3 comprises 14 residues. Trimming took 3 bases from V and 5 from J, leaving 14 bases between them. Looked up from germline, CDR1 is KGHSH and CDR2 is LQKENI. CDR3 sequence (DNA): TGTGCCAGCTCACCGGGCGCAGGCCCCAACGAGCAGTACTTC. Translated: CASSPGAGPNEQYF. Together with reference TRBV18 and TRBJ2-7, the CDR3 gives the full variable domain: NAGVMQNPRHLVRRRGQEARLRCSPMKGHSHVYWYRQLPEEGLKFMVYLQKENIIDESGMPKERFSAEFPKEGPSILRIQQVVRGDSAAYFCASSPGAGPNEQYFGPGTRLTVT.

V and J are TRBV6-5 and TRBJ2-5; no clear D gene. V lost 2 bases and J 5 bases, leaving 12 bases between the germline ends. The CDR3 is 14 amino acids. Germline V CDR1 and CDR2: MNHEY, SVGAGI. The DNA for the CDR3 is TGTGCCAGCAGTTACACCAGACTTTGGGAGACCCAGTACTTC. Its translation is CASSYTRLWETQYF.